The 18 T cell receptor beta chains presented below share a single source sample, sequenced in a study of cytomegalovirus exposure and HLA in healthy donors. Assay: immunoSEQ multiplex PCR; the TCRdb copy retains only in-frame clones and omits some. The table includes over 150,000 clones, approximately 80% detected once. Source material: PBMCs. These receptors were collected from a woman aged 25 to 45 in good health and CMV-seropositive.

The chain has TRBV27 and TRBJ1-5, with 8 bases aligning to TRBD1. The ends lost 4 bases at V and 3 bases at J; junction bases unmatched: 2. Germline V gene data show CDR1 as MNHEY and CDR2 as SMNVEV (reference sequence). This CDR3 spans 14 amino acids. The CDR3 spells CASSSDRANQPQHF. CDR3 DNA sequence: TGTGCCAGCAGTTCGGACAGGGCCAATCAGCCCCAGCATTTT.

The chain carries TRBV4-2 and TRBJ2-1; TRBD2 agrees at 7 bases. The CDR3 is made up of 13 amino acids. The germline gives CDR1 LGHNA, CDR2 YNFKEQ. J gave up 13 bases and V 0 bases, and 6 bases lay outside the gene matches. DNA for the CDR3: TGTGCCAGCAGCCAAGATTCCGGGAGGTTTCAGTTCTTC. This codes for CASSQDSGRFQFF.

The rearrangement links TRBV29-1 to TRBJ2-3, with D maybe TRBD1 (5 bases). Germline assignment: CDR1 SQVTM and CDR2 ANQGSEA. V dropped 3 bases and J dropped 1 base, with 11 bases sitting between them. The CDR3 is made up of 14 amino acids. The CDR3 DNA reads TGCAGCGTTGATACAGGACCACGCACAGATACGCAGTATTTT. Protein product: CSVDTGPRTDTQYF.

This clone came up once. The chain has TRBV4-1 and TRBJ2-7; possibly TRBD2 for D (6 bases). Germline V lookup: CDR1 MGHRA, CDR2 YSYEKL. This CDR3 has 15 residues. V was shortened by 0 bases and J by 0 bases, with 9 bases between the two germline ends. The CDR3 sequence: CASSQDGRGSYEQYF. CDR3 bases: TGCGCCAGCAGCCAAGATGGGCGGGGCTCCTACGAGCAGTACTTC.

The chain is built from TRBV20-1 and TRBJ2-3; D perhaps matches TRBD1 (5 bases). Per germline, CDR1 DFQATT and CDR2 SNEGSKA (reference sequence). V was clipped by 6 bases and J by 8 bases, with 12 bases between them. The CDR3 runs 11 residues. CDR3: CSARQGPTQYF. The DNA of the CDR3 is TGCAGTGCGCGTCAGGGCCCTACGCAGTATTTT.

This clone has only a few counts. The CDR3: CASRIQEVSEQYF. The CDR3 region has the DNA TGTGCCAGCAGGATACAGGAAGTGTCCGAGCAGTACTTC. The chain uses TRBV5-6 and TRBJ2-7; maybe TRBD1 (5 bases). The CDR3 is made up of 13 amino acids. CDR1 and CDR2 from the germline V gene are SGHDT and YYEEEE. Trimming pared 5 bases from V and 6 bases from J, leaving 15 bases between.

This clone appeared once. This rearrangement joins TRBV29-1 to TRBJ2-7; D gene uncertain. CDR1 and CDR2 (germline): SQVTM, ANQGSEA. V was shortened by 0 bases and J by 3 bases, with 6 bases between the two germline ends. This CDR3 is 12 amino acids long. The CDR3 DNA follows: TGCAGCGTTGAAGAACAGAACTACGAGCAGTACTTC. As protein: CSVEEQNYEQYF.

This chain's CDR3 is CASSLWGGQGSYEQYF. CDR3 DNA sequence: TGCGCCAGCAGCTTGTGGGGGGGACAGGGGTCCTACGAGCAGTACTTC. V gene TRBV5-1 combines with J gene TRBJ2-7, with 10 bases lining up with TRBD1. With V trimmed by 1 base and J by 1 base, 5 bases remained unmatched. The V gene's germline CDR1 is SGHRS and CDR2 YFSETQ. The CDR3 is made up of 16 amino acids.

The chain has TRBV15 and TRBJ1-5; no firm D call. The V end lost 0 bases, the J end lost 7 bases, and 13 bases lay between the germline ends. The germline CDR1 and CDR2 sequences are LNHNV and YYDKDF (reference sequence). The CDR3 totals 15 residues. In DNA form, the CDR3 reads TGTGCCACCAGCAGAGATGCTGGGAGAGGCCAGCCCCAGCATTTT. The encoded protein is CATSRDAGRGQPQHF.

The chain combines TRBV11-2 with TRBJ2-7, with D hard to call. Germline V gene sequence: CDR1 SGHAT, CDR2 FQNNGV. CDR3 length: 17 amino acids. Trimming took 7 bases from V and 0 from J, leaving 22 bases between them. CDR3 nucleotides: TGTGCCAGCAAGCCCCCGGATTCCACTATCTTCTCCTACGAGCAGTACTTC. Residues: CASKPPDSTIFSYEQYF.

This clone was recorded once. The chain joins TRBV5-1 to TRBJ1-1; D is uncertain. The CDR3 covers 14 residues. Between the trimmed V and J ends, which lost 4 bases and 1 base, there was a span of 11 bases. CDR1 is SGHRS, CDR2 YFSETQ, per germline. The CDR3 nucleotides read TGCGCCAGCAGCCAGAGGGCTGCGAACACTGAAGCTTTCTTT. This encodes CASSQRAANTEAFF.

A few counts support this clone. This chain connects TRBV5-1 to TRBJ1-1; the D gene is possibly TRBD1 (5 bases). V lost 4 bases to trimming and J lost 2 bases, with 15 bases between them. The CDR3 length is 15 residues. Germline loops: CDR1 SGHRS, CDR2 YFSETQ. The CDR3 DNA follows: TGCGCCAGCAGCCCCTCTGGGCAGGGAAACACTGAAGCTTTCTTT. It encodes CASSPSGQGNTEAFF.

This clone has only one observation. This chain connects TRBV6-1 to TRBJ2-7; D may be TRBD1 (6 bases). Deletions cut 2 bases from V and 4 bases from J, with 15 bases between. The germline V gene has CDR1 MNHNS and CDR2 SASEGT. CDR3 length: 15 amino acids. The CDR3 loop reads CASSETRTENYEQYF. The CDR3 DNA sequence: TGTGCCAGCAGTGAAACGAGGACAGAGAATTACGAGCAGTACTTC.

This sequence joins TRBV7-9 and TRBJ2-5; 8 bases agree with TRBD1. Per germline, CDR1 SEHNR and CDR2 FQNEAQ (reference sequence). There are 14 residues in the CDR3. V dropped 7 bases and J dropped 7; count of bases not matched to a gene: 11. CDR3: CASTSTGALGTQYF. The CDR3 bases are TGTGCCAGCACCTCGACAGGGGCCCTTGGGACCCAGTACTTC.

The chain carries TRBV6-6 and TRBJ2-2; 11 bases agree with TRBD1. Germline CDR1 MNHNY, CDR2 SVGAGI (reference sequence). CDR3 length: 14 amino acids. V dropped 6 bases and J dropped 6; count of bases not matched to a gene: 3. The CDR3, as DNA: TGTGCCAGCAGAGGACAGGGGGCGTCCGGGGAGCTGTTTTTT. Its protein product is CASRGQGASGELFF.

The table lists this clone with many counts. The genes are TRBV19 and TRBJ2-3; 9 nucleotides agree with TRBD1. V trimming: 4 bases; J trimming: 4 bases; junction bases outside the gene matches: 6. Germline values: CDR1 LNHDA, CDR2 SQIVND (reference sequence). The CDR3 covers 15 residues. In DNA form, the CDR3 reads TGTGCCAGTAGTAGCACCGGGACAGGGCCAGATACGCAGTATTTT. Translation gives CASSSTGTGPDTQYF.

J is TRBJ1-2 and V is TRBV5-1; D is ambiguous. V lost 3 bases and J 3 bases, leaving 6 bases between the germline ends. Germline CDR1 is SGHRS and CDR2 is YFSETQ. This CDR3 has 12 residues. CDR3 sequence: CASSSEDYGYTF. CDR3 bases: TGCGCCAGCAGCTCAGAAGACTATGGCTACACCTTC.

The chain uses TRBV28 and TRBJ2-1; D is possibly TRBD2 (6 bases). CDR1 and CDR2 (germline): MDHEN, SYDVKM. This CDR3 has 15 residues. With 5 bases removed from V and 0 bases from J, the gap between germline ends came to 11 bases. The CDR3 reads CASSLTTSSYNEQFF. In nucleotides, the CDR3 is TGTGCCAGCAGTCTGACGACTAGCTCCTACAATGAGCAGTTCTTC.